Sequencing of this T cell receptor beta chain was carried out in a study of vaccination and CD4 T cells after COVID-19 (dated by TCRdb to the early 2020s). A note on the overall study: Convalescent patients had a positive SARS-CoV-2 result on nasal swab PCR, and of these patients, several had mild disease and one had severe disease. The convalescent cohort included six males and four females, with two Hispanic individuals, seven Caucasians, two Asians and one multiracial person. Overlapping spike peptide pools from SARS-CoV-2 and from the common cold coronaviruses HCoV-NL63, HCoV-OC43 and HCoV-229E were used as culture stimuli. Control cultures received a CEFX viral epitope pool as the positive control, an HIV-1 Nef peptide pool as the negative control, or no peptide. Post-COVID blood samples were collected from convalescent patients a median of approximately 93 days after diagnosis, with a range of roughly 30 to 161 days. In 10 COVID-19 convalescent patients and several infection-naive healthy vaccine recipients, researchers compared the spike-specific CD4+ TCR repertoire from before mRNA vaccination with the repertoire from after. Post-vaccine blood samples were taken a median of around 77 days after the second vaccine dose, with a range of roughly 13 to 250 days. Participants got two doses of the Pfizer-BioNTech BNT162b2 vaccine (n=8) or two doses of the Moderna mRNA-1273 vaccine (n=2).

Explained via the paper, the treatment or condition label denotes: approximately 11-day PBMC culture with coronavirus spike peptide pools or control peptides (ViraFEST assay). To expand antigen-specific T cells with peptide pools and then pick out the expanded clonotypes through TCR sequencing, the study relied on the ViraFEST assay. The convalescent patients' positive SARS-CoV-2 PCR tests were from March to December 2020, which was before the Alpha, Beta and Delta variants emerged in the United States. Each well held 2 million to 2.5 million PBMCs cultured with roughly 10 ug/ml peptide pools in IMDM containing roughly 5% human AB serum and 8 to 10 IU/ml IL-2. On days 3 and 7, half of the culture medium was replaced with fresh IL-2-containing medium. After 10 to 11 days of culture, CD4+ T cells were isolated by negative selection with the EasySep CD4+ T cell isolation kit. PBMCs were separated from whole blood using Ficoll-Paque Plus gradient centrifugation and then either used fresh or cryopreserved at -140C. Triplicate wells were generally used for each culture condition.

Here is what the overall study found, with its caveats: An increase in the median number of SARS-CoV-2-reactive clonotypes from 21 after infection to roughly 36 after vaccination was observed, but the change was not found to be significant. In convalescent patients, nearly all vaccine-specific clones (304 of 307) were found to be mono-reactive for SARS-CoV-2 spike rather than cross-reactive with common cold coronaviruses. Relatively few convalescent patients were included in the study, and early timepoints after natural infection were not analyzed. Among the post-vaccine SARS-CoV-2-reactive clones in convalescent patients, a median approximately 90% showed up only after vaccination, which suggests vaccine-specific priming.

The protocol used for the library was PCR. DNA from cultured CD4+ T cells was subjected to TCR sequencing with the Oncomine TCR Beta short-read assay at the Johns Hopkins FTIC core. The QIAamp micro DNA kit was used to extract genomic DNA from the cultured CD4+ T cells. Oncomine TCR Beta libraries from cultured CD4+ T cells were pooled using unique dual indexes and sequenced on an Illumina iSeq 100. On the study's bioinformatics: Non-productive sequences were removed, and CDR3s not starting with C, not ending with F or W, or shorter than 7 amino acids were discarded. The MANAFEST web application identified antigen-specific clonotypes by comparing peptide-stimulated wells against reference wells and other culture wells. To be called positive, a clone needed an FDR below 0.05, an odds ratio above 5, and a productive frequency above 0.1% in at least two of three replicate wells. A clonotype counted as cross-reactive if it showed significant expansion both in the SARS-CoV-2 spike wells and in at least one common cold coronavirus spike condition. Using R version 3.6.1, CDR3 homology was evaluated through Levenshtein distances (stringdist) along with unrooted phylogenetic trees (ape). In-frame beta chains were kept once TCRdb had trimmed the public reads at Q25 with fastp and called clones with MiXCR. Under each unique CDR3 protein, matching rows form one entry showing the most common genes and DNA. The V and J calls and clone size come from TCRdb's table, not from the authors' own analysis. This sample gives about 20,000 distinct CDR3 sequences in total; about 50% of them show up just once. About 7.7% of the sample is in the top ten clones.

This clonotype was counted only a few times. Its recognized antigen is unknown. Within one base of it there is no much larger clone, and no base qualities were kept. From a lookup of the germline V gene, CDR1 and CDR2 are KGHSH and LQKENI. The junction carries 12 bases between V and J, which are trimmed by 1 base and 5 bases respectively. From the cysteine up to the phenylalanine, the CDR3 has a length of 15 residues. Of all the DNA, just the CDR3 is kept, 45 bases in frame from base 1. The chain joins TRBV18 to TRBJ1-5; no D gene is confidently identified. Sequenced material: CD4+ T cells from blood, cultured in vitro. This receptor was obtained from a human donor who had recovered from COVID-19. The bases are TGTGCCAGCTCACCACAAAGCGCAGACTATCAGCCCCAGCATTTT. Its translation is CASSPQSADYQPQHF.